These T cell receptor beta chains were read from a single sample in a study of shared clonotypes between healthy human individuals. Using immunoSEQ multiplex PCR, the repertoire was profiled, and TCRdb retains in-frame clones only, with some absent. The sample has roughly 810,000 clones; about 96% are singletons. Sequences were obtained from naive CD8+ T cells sorted from blood. These receptors came from a man aged 25-45 years in good health. Both conserved end residues are part of each CDR3. The D gene is left open where the match is weak. Some rows have no size entry. The others give once, few or many, or a class for an expanded clone.

d_call	v_call	clone_size	j_call	cdr3_nt	cdr3_aa
TRBD2	TRBV14	-	TRBJ2-7	TGTGCCAGCAGCCAAGATTTTAGCGGGAACGACGAGCAGTACTTC	CASSQDFSGNDEQYF
-	TRBV12-2	-	TRBJ2-1	TGTGCAAGTCGCTTAGCTAGAGCGGGCCTCAAACCTAATGAGCAGTTCTTC	CASRLARAGLKPNEQFF
TRBD2	TRBV29-1	once	TRBJ2-3	TGCAGCGTTGTTCTAGCGGGGGGCCAAGCAGATACGCAGTATTTT	CSVVLAGGQADTQYF
-	TRBV4-3	-	TRBJ2-4	TGCGCCAGCAGCCAAGACGGGACAGCCAAAAACATTCAGTACTTC	CASSQDGTAKNIQYF
TRBD2	TRBV2	-	TRBJ2-7	TGTGCCAGCAGGGACTGGACTAGCGGGGCCTACGAGCAGTACTTC	CASRDWTSGAYEQYF
-	TRBV7-6	-	TRBJ1-1	TGTGCCAGCAGCTTAAGGACATATGGCACTGAAGCTTTCTTT	CASSLRTYGTEAFF
-	TRBV9	-	TRBJ2-7	TGTGCCAGCAGCGTAGCTGGCCTAGCTGAACAGTACTTC	CASSVAGLAEQYF
TRBD1	TRBV7-9	-	TRBJ2-7	TGTGCCAGCAGCCTCGCCCAGGGGGCTTACCACGAGCAGTACTTC	CASSLAQGAYHEQYF
-	TRBV4-3	-	TRBJ1-5	TGCGCCAGCAGCCAAAATGACAGGCAAGATCAGCCCCAGCATTTT	CASSQNDRQDQPQHF
-	TRBV27	-	TRBJ2-3	TGTGCCAGCAGTCCACAGGGTATTGAGGACACAGATACGCAGTATTTT	CASSPQGIEDTDTQYF